The entry below gives a single T cell receptor (beta chain) sequence along with its context. These data come from a study of blood T cell repertoires in COVID-19. Study-level background: T cells, B-cell-depleted T cells, or PBMCs supplied cDNA or gDNA.

Source study methods: Reference gene primer amplification in the assay estimated nucleated cell counts. Libraries were prepared by immunoSEQ multiplex PCR; TCRdb keeps only in-frame clonotypes and omits some of them. That table gives V, J and clone size, and the DNA gave D and trimming. The sample consists of some 530,000 clones, about 88% of them appearing once. The CDR3 length is 14 residues. Unmatched junction bases numbered 5, after V lost 4 bases and J lost 4 bases. Germline CDR1 reads ENHRY; CDR2 reads SYGVKD. In assigning cohorts, the study relied on participant-reported clinical history. Before being deemed recovered, Cohort 3 donors had two negative PCRs, clearance, or symptom resolution.

This rearrangement joins TRBV10-3 to TRBJ1-2; TRBD1 agrees at 8 bases. Sequenced: PBMCs or T cells enriched from blood (not recorded which). The TCR was taken from a woman between 55 and 75 years old who had recovered from COVID-19. CDR3 loop: CAISGGQATYGYTF. The CDR3 DNA is TGTGCCATCAGTGGGGGACAGGCAACCTATGGCTACACCTTC.